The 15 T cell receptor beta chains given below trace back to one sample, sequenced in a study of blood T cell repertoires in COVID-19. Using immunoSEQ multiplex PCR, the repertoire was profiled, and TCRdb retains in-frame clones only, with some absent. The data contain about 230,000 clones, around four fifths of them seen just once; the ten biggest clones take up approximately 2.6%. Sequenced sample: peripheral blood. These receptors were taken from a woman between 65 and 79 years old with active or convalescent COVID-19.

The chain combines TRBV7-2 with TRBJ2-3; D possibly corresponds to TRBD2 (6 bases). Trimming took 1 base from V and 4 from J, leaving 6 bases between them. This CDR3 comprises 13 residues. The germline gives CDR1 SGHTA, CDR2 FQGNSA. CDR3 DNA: TGTGCCAGCAGCTTAGGGGGGGCAGATACGCAGTATTTT. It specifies CASSLGGADTQYF.

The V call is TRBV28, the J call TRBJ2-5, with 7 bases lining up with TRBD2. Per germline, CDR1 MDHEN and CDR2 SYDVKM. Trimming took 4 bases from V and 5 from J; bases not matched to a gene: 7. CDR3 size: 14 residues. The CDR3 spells CASSSHLGGETQYF. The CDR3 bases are TGTGCCAGCAGTTCACACCTCGGGGGGGAGACCCAGTACTTC.

CDR3 residues: CASSFLGGNEQYF. The CDR3 bases are TGTGCCAGCAGCTTTCTAGGAGGGAACGAGCAGTACTTC. The chain employs TRBV7-2 and TRBJ2-7, with a weak D call TRBD2 (6 bases). Trimming shortened V by 3 bases and J by 5 bases, and 11 bases separated the two germline ends. The germline V gene has CDR1 SGHTA and CDR2 FQGNSA. CDR3 length: 13 residues.

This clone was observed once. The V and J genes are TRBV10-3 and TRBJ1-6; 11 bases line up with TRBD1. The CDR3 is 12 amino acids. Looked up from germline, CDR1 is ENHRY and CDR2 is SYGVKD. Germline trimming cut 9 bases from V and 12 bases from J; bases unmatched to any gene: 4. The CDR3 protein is CAIWDRGKPLHF. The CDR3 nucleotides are TGTGCCATTTGGGACAGGGGGAAACCCCTCCACTTT.

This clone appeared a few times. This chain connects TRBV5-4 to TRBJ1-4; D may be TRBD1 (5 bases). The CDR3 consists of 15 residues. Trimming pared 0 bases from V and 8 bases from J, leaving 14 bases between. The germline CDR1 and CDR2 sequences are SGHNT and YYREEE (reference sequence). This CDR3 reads CASSLDYGGNEKLFF. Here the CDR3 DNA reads TGTGCCAGCAGCTTGGATTACGGGGGTAACGAAAAACTGTTTTTT.

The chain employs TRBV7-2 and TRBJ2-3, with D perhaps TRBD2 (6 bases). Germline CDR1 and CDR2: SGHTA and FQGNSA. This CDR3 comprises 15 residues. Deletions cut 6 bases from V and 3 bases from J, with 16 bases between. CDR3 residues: CASSIGGAGTDTQYF. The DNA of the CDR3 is TGTGCCAGCAGTATTGGAGGGGCCGGGACAGATACGCAGTATTTT.

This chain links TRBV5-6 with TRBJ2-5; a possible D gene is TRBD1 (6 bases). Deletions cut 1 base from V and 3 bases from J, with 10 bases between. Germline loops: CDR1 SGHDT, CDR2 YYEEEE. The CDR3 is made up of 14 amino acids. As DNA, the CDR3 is TGTGCCAGCAGCTTGTTGAACAGGGAAGAGACCCAGTACTTC. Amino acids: CASSLLNREETQYF.

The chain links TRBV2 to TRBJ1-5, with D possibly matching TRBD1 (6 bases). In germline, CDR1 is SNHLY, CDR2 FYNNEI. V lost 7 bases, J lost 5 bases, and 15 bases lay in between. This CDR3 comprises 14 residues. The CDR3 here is CASTPQGRDQPQHF. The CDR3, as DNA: TGTGCCAGCACCCCTCAGGGGAGGGATCAGCCCCAGCATTTT.

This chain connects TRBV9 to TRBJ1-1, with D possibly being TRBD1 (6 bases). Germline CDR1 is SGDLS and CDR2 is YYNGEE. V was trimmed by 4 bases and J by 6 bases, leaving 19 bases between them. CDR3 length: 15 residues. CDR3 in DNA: TGTGCCAGCAGCCCGTCGGGGGGCAGGGATGCTGAAGCTTTCTTT. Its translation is CASSPSGGRDAEAFF.

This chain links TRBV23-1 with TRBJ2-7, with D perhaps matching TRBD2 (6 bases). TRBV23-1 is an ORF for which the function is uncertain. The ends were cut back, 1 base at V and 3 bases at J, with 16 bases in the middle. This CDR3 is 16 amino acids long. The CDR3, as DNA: TGCGCCAGCAGTCAATTGCCCGGGAGAGGCATCTACGAGCAGTACTTC. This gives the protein CASSQLPGRGIYEQYF.

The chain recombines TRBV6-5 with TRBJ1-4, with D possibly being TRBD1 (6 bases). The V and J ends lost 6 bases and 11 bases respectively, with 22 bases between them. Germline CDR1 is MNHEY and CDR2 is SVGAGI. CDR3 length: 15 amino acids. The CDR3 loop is CASRREAGSQGKLFF. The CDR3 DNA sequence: TGTGCCAGCAGACGCGAAGCGGGGTCTCAGGGGAAACTGTTTTTT.

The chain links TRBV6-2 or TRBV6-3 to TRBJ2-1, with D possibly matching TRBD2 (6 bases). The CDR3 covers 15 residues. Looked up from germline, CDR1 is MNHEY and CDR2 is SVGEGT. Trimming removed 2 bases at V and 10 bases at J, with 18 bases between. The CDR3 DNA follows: TGTGCCAGCAGTTACCCCGGCGGGATTACGGCGGAGCAGTTCTTC. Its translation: CASSYPGGITAEQFF.

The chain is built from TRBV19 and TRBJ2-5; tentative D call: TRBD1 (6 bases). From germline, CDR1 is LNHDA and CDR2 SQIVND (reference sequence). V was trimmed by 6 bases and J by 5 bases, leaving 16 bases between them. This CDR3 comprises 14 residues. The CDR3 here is CASSRGRNSETQYF. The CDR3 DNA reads TGTGCCAGTAGCAGGGGACGGAACAGTGAGACCCAGTACTTC.

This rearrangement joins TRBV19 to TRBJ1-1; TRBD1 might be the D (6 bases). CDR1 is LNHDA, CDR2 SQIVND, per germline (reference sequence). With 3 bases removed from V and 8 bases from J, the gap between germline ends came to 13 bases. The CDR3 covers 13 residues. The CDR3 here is CASSIISGTEAFF. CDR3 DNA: TGTGCCAGTAGTATCATAAGTGGGACAGAAGCTTTCTTT. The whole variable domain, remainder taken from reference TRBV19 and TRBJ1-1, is DGGITQSPKYLFRKEGQNVTLSCEQNLNHDAMYWYRQDPGQGLRLIYYSQIVNDFQKGDIAEGYSVSREKKESFPLTVTSAQKNPTAFYLCASSIISGTEAFFGQGTRLTVV.

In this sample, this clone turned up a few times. The chain's CDR3 is CASSDTSPNADEQYF. DNA for the CDR3: TGTGCCAGCAGCGACACTAGCCCAAACGCCGACGAGCAGTACTTC. This sequence joins TRBV2 and TRBJ2-7; a possible D gene is TRBD2 (6 bases). Trimming shortened V by 6 bases and J by 5 bases, and 20 bases separated the two germline ends. The length of the CDR3 is 15 residues. From germline, CDR1 is SNHLY and CDR2 FYNNEI.